This T cell receptor beta chain was captured in a study of blood T cell repertoires in COVID-19. Produced via immunoSEQ multiplex PCR; TCRdb's table is partial and in-frame only. The sample shows about 170,000 clones, around 85% of them seen only once. The TCR comes from a man between 60 and 75 years old who had recovered from COVID-19. What was sequenced was peripheral blood.

As DNA, the CDR3 is TGTGCCAGCAGCTTAAGAGGGATCGACTATGGCTACACCTTC. This encodes CASSLRGIDYGYTF. The V gene is TRBV5-5, the J gene TRBJ1-2, with unresolved D. Germline V gene lookup returns CDR1 SGHKS and CDR2 YYEKEE (reference sequence). The CDR3 consists of 14 residues. The V end was cut by 2 bases, the J end by 3 bases, with 11 bases between.